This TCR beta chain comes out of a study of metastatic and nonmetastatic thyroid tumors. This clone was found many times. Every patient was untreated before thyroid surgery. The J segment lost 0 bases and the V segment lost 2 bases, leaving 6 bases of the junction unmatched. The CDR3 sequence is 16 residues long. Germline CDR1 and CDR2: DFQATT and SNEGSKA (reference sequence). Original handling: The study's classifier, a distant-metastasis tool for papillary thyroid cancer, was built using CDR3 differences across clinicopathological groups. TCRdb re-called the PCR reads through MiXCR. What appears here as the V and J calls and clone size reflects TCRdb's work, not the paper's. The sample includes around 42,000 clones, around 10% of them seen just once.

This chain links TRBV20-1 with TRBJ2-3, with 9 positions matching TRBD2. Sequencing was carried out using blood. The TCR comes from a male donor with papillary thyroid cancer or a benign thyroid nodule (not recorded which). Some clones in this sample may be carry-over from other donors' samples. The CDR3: CSARSLAGHSTDTQYF. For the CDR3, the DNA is TGCAGTGCTAGATCTCTAGCGGGACATAGCACAGATACGCAGTATTTT.